This paragraph reports one T cell receptor (beta chain). The data were produced by immunoSEQ multiplex PCR, yet TCRdb's version contains in-frame clones alone and is incomplete. The sample holds 70,000 or so clones, around nine tenths seen once. The sample is drawn from a study of blood T cell repertoires in COVID-19. V lost 6 bases, J lost 6 bases, and 3 bases stayed unmatched. The length of the CDR3 is 12 residues. In germline, CDR1 is SNHLY, CDR2 FYNNEI. The specimen was peripheral blood. This TCR was recovered from a human donor in a cohort sampled during active COVID-19. The genes are TRBV2 and TRBJ2-7; 9 positions match TRBD1. The CDR3 bases are TGTGCCAGCAGGAGGGGACAGGGCGAGCAGTACTTC. It is translated as CASRRGQGEQYF.